This T cell receptor (beta chain) stems from a study of blood T cell repertoires in COVID-19. At the level of the study: Researchers got acute and convalescent COVID-19 samples from the United States, Italy and Spain. PBMCs, B-cell-depleted T cells, or T cells were the source of the cDNA or gDNA that made up the material.

As originally analysed: Reference gene primers were amplified, and this amplification served to estimate nucleated cell counts. The protocol was immunoSEQ multiplex PCR, while the TCRdb copy is restricted to in-frame clones and leaves out a portion. V, J and clone size are those of that table, while D and trimming were read from the DNA. The data show roughly 40,000 clones, approximately 90% seen once. Germline V gene data show CDR1 as LNHDA and CDR2 as SQIVND (reference sequence). The CDR3 runs to 18 residues. V lost 5 bases to trimming and J lost 0 bases, with 20 bases between them. This clonotype originated in a human donor in a cohort sampled during active COVID-19. Sequencing was performed on peripheral blood. V and J are TRBV19 and TRBJ1-5; D is unclear. CDR3: CASSASGLGDDSNQPQHF. In nucleotides, the CDR3 is TGTGCCAGTAGTGCATCGGGTTTGGGAGACGATAGCAATCAGCCCCAGCATTTT.